One and the same sample provided the 22 T cell receptor beta chains below, sequenced in a study of cytomegalovirus exposure and HLA in healthy donors. Vbeta (60) and Jbeta (13) primers were used in the PCR. The repertoire was sequenced with immunoSEQ multiplex PCR; TCRdb's copy has only in-frame clones and lacks some. This sample's table has under 95,000 clones. Specimen: PBMCs. The receptors shown here come from a man aged 45-60 years in good health and CMV-seronegative.

This chain connects TRBV20-1 to TRBJ2-5; no reliable D call. Germline V gene sequence: CDR1 DFQATT, CDR2 SNEGSKA (reference sequence). The CDR3 contains 11 residues. Trimming stripped 3 bases from V and 5 bases from J, with 7 bases between. DNA for the CDR3: TGCAGTGCTAGGCGTGTGGAGACCCAGTACTTC. Translation: CSARRVETQYF.

The chain couples TRBV5-4 to TRBJ1-2; perhaps TRBD1 as D (5 bases). This CDR3 is built from 13 residues. CDR1 is SGHNT, CDR2 YYREEE, per germline (reference sequence). V shed 2 bases and J shed 7 bases, with 12 bases lying between them. DNA for the CDR3: TGTGCCAGCAGCTTTATGACCCAGGGTGGCTACACCTTC. It encodes CASSFMTQGGYTF.

The chain joins TRBV11-2 to TRBJ2-5; the D gene is possibly TRBD1 (7 bases). The germline CDR1 and CDR2 sequences are SGHAT and FQNNGV. Trimming removed 2 bases from V and 4 bases from J, with 11 bases in between. This CDR3 has 14 residues. Written as DNA, the CDR3 is TGTGCCAGCAGCTTACAGGGGGGACGAGAGACCCAGTACTTC. Translated: CASSLQGGRETQYF.

This chain links TRBV29-1 with TRBJ1-1; D remains unclear. Trimming removed 5 bases at V and 1 base at J, with 14 bases between. The CDR3 sequence is 14 residues long. Germline values: CDR1 SQVTM, CDR2 ANQGSEA. The CDR3 region is CSVNAVRGNTEAFF. The CDR3 DNA is TGCAGCGTTAACGCGGTCCGGGGGAACACTGAAGCTTTCTTT.

The V call is TRBV18, the J call TRBJ1-1; D unresolved. Trimming took off 2 bases at V and 0 bases at J, with 7 bases between the two ends. The CDR3 is 14 residues long. CDR1 is KGHSH, CDR2 LQKENI, per germline. The CDR3, as DNA: TGTGCCAGCTCACCAGCAGGAATGAACACTGAAGCTTTCTTT. This sequence encodes CASSPAGMNTEAFF.

The chain uses TRBV6-1 and TRBJ2-5; maybe TRBD1 (6 bases). Germline CDR1 reads MNHNS; CDR2 reads SASEGT. The V end lost 8 bases, the J end lost 3 bases, and 19 bases lay between the germline ends. The CDR3 is made up of 15 amino acids. For the CDR3, the DNA is TGTGCCAGCCGCTGGAGGAGGACAGTTAAAGAGACCCAGTACTTC. This sequence encodes CASRWRRTVKETQYF.

The genes are TRBV10-1 and TRBJ2-5; 8 bases align to TRBD1. The CDR3 has 14 residues. Germline lookup yields CDR1 WNHNN and CDR2 SYGVQD (reference sequence). With 5 bases clipped from V and 3 bases from J, the junction kept 5 bases outside the gene matches. The CDR3 loop is CASSTGTGKETQYF. The CDR3 DNA reads TGCGCCAGCAGTACCGGGACAGGAAAAGAGACCCAGTACTTC.

The CDR3 protein is CASSFPGQGLTGELFF. DNA of the CDR3: TGTGCCAGCAGCTTTCCGGGACAGGGACTTACCGGGGAGCTGTTTTTT. This sequence joins TRBV7-3 and TRBJ2-2; 9 bases fit TRBD1. Trimming cost V 3 bases and J 5 bases; bases outside gene matches: 7. The CDR3 covers 16 residues. Germline CDR1 SGHTA, CDR2 FQGTGA.

This chain links TRBV5-4 with TRBJ1-2; D unclear. The CDR3 totals 15 residues. Trimming removed 0 bases from V and 5 bases from J, with 14 bases in between. Germline V gene lookup returns CDR1 SGHNT and CDR2 YYREEE (reference sequence). The CDR3 loop reads CASSLEGGGSYGYTF. In DNA form, the CDR3 reads TGTGCCAGCAGCTTGGAAGGAGGAGGATCGTATGGCTACACCTTC.

The chain joins TRBV11-3 to TRBJ2-5, with no clear D. The CDR3 totals 14 residues. V lost 1 base, J lost 1 base, and 7 bases lay in between. Germline V gives CDR1 SGHNT, CDR2 YENEEA. CDR3 sequence (DNA): TGTGCCAGCAGCTTAGGGCCAAGCCAAGAGACCCAGTACTTC. Residues: CASSLGPSQETQYF. The full variable domain, rest sourced from reference TRBV11-3 and TRBJ2-5, is EAGVVQSPRYKIIEKKQPVAFWCNPISGHNTLYWYLQNLGQGPELLIRYENEEAVDDSQLPKDRFSAERLKGVDSTLKIQPAELGDSAVYLCASSLGPSQETQYFGPGTRLLVL.

V and J are TRBV11-1 and TRBJ2-2; 8 nucleotides match TRBD2. The CDR3 extends over 17 amino acids. Germline V gene data show CDR1 as SGHAT and CDR2 as FQDESV (reference sequence). V lost 4 bases to trimming and J lost 7 bases; unmatched junction nucleotides: 14. DNA for the CDR3: TGTGCCAGCAGCTATCGAGGGACTAGGGGTACTGGCGGGGAGCTGTTTTTT. Translated: CASSYRGTRGTGGELFF. The full variable domain, completed using reference TRBV11-1 and TRBJ2-2, is EAEVAQSPRYKITEKSQAVAFWCDPISGHATLYWYRQILGQGPELLVQFQDESVVDDSQLPKDRFSAERLKGVDSTLKIQPAELGDSAMYLCASSYRGTRGTGGELFFGEGSRLTVL.

J is TRBJ1-2 and V is TRBV10-3, with D possibly matching TRBD1 (5 bases). Trimming removed 8 bases at V and 7 bases at J, with 23 bases between. There are 15 residues in the CDR3. From germline, CDR1 is ENHRY and CDR2 SYGVKD. The CDR3: CAIGSSGIPRFGYTF. The CDR3 DNA reads as TGTGCCATCGGGTCTTCAGGGATTCCACGATTTGGCTACACCTTC.

The chain recombines TRBV7-2 with TRBJ2-3, with TRBD1 matching over 8 bases. Germline assignment: CDR1 SGHTA and CDR2 FQGNSA. The CDR3 consists of 14 residues. Trimming cost V 5 bases and J 7 bases; bases outside gene matches: 8. CDR3 sequence reads: CASSPSTGGNTQYF. The CDR3 nucleotides read TGTGCCAGCAGCCCGAGCACAGGGGGGAATACGCAGTATTTT.

This chain uses TRBV11-2 with TRBJ2-3, with 9 bases lining up with TRBD2. Losses at the gene ends were 6 bases for V and 6 bases for J; bases not matched to a gene: 10. This CDR3 spans 15 amino acids. CDR1 is SGHAT, CDR2 FQNNGV, per germline. Written as DNA, the CDR3 is TGTGCCAGCAGAAAAGCGGGGGGCAACCGGGATACGCAGTATTTT. This gives the protein CASRKAGGNRDTQYF.

The chain uses TRBV6-5 and TRBJ2-7; D gene uncertain. CDR1 and CDR2 from the germline V gene are MNHEY and SVGAGI. The CDR3 contains 14 residues. V was clipped by 4 bases and J by 4 bases, with 14 bases between them. DNA of the CDR3: TGTGCCAGCAGTTTCGACCGCCCAGGTTACGAGCAGTACTTC. Translated: CASSFDRPGYEQYF.

V gene TRBV7-6 combines with J gene TRBJ1-5; 10 bases map to TRBD1. The J segment lost 6 bases and the V segment lost 5 bases, leaving 7 bases of the junction unmatched. This CDR3 has 15 amino acids. Germline V lookup: CDR1 SGHVS, CDR2 FNYEAQ. The CDR3 reads CASSRQTGGIQPQHF. CDR3 sequence (DNA): TGTGCCAGCAGCCGGCAGACAGGGGGCATTCAGCCCCAGCATTTT.

The V call is TRBV6-5, the J call TRBJ1-2; a possible D gene is TRBD1 (6 bases). Trimming stripped 2 bases from V and 8 bases from J, with 15 bases between. Germline CDR1 reads MNHEY; CDR2 reads SVGAGI. The CDR3 sequence is 14 residues long. CDR3 amino acids: CASSYGQGLGGYTF. The CDR3 DNA follows: TGTGCCAGCAGTTACGGTCAGGGGCTAGGGGGCTACACCTTC.

This rearrangement joins TRBV2 to TRBJ1-5; TRBD1 matches 7 bases. The CDR3 extends over 14 amino acids. The germline V gene encodes CDR1 SNHLY and CDR2 FYNNEI. With V trimmed by 5 bases and J by 3 bases, 4 bases remained unmatched. The CDR3 region is CASSPTGNNQPQHF. CDR3 DNA sequence: TGTGCCAGCAGTCCGACAGGGAACAATCAGCCCCAGCATTTT.

CDR3 loop: CASSLGTGFYEQYF. In DNA, the CDR3 is TGTGCCAGCAGCTTGGGGACAGGGTTCTACGAGCAGTACTTC. The chain couples TRBV5-6 to TRBJ2-7; 8 nucleotides agree with TRBD1. The CDR3 spans 14 residues. In germline, CDR1 is SGHDT, CDR2 YYEEEE. Germline trimming cut 0 bases from V and 3 bases from J; bases unmatched to any gene: 2. The full variable domain, its missing parts supplied by reference TRBV5-6 and TRBJ2-7, is DAGVTQSPTHLIKTRGQQVTLRCSPKSGHDTVSWYQQALGQGPQFIFQYYEEEERQRGNFPDRFSGHQFPNYSSELNVNALLLGDSALYLCASSLGTGFYEQYFGPGTRLTVT.

The genes are TRBV6-1 and TRBJ2-7; D remains unclear. The CDR3 sequence is 11 residues long. V was shortened by 6 bases and J by 7 bases, with 10 bases between the two germline ends. The germline gives CDR1 MNHNS, CDR2 SASEGT. CDR3 amino acids: CASSPEEEQYF. For the CDR3, the DNA is TGTGCCAGCAGCCCAGAGGAGGAGCAGTACTTC.

The rearrangement uses TRBV6-6 and TRBJ2-7, with 12 bases identical to TRBD1. This CDR3 has 14 residues. Germline V gives CDR1 MNHNY, CDR2 SVGAGI (reference sequence). J was trimmed by 7 bases and V by 5 bases; bases with no gene match: 6. In DNA form, the CDR3 reads TGTGCCAGCAGTCGGGACAGGGGGCTAATTGAGCAGTACTTC. It is translated as CASSRDRGLIEQYF.

The rearrangement joins TRBV6-1 to TRBJ1-1, with 8 bases identical to TRBD1. The CDR3 contains 15 residues. Germline V lookup: CDR1 MNHNS, CDR2 SASEGT. Losses at the gene ends were 6 bases for V and 5 bases for J; bases not matched to a gene: 11. The CDR3 DNA follows: TGTGCCAGCAGCAAGCCAGGACAGGGCAATACTGAAGCTTTCTTT. It encodes CASSKPGQGNTEAFF.